These 7 T cell receptor beta chains were all obtained from the same sample, sequenced in a study of T cell responses to AZD1222 COVID-19 vaccine. Some clones are missing from TCRdb's copy, which holds only in-frame ones; the method was immunoSEQ multiplex PCR. This sample has over 100,000 clones; 87% occur once, and the top ten carry about 4.5%. The sample was peripheral blood, taken 28 days after the second AZD1222 dose. The source of these receptors is an adult who received the AZD1222 COVID-19 vaccine.

CDR3 sequence: CASSQVTGPSYEQYF. Written as DNA, the CDR3 is TGCGCCAGCAGCCAAGTTACAGGGCCATCCTACGAGCAGTACTTC. This sequence joins TRBV4-1 and TRBJ2-7; TRBD1 is a possible D gene (6 bases). V gave up 1 base and J gave up 1 base, with 11 bases separating them. This CDR3 is built from 15 residues. CDR1 is MGHRA, CDR2 YSYEKL, per germline.

CDR3 in amino acids: CASRSGRAVNEQFF. CDR3 DNA sequence: TGTGCCAGTCGTAGCGGGAGGGCCGTCAATGAGCAGTTCTTC. The rearrangement joins TRBV18 to TRBJ2-1, with TRBD2 matching over 11 bases. The CDR3 contains 14 residues. CDR1 and CDR2 (germline): KGHSH, LQKENI. V dropped 9 bases and J dropped 6; count of bases not matched to a gene: 7.

V and J are TRBV4-3 and TRBJ2-7; weak D call: TRBD1 (6 bases). Germline-derived CDR1 and CDR2 are LGHNA and YSLEER. Trimming removed 0 bases from V and 3 bases from J, with 9 bases in between. The CDR3 spans 14 residues. The CDR3 DNA reads as TGCGCCAGCAGCCAAGAAGCCAGGGGCTACGAGCAGTACTTC. This sequence encodes CASSQEARGYEQYF.

V usage is TRBV29-1 and J usage is TRBJ2-1; D may be TRBD1 or TRBD2 (6 bases each). The CDR3 contains 13 residues. Germline V gene sequence: CDR1 SQVTM, CDR2 ANQGSEA. The germline V and J ends were trimmed by 5 bases and 7 bases, with 15 bases remaining between them. The CDR3 protein is CSVSRQGRNEQFF. DNA for the CDR3: TGCAGCGTTTCGAGGCAGGGGAGGAATGAGCAGTTCTTC.

CDR3 in DNA: TGTGCCAGCACCCCTGCGGGAGGAGATACGCAGTATTTT. Translated: CASTPAGGDTQYF. V is TRBV6-2 or TRBV6-3 and J is TRBJ2-3; 8 nucleotides line up with TRBD2. Germline loops: CDR1 MNHEY, CDR2 SVGEGT. With 7 bases clipped from V and 5 bases from J, the junction kept 5 bases outside the gene matches. This CDR3 is built from 13 residues.

The count of this clone is one. V gene TRBV3-1 (or the pseudogene TRBV3-2) combines with J gene TRBJ2-1; 14 bases map to TRBD2. The CDR3 loop spans 16 amino acids. The ends lost 8 bases at V and 4 bases at J; junction bases unmatched: 7. Germline V lookup: CDR1 LGHDT, CDR2 YNNKEL (reference sequence). The CDR3 sequence is CASGGLAGGLYNEQFF. The CDR3 nucleotides read TGTGCCAGCGGAGGACTAGCGGGAGGTTTGTACAATGAGCAGTTCTTC.

This clone appeared a few times. This sequence joins TRBV27 and TRBJ2-7; 9 bases map to TRBD2. V was pared by 7 bases and J by 1 base, with 2 bases of the junction left unmatched. The CDR3 covers 13 residues. Germline CDR1 reads MNHEY; CDR2 reads SMNVEV (reference sequence). CDR3 bases: TGTGCCAGCACTGCGGGGGGGTCCTACGAGCAGTACTTC. Protein: CASTAGGSYEQYF.